These T cell receptor beta chains were read from a single sample in a study of technical replicates of blood from a handful of donors. Produced via immunoSEQ multiplex PCR; TCRdb's table is partial and in-frame only. Of about 71,000 clones listed, roughly 92% are singletons. The sequenced sample was T cells isolated from PBMCs. These TCRs come from a human donor in good health. CDR3s include the opening cysteine and the closing phenylalanine or tryptophan. The D gene is left open where the match is weak. Part of the rows lack a size; the others show once, few, many or a class for expanded clones.

cdr3_aa cdr3_nt clone_size j_call v_call d_call
CASSLWPGQGAEKLFF TGTGCCAGCAGCTTGTGGCCGGGACAGGGGGCTGAAAAACTGTTTTTT . TRBJ1-4 TRBV5-8 TRBD1
CASSEEFGAEAFF TGTGCCAGCAGCGAGGAGTTCGGCGCTGAAGCTTTCTTT few TRBJ1-1 TRBV9 .
CASSEGGGVSYEQYF TGTGCCAGCAGTGAAGGGGGGGGAGTCTCCTACGAGCAGTACTTC . TRBJ2-7 TRBV2 TRBD2
CASRYRGEQYF TGTGCCAGTAGATACCGCGGGGAGCAGTACTTC . TRBJ2-7 TRBV19 .
CATSRRDEKLFF TGTGCCACCAGCAGGAGGGATGAAAAACTGTTTTTT . TRBJ1-4 TRBV15 .
CASSVSGAGEQYF TGTGCCAGCAGCGTATCAGGGGCGGGCGAGCAGTACTTC . TRBJ2-7 TRBV9 .
CASSPIMAGAYEQYF TGTGCCAGCAGCCCGATCATGGCGGGGGCCTACGAGCAGTACTTC once TRBJ2-7 TRBV5-4 TRBD2
CASSFTSDTSSEQYF TGTGCCAGCAGCTTTACTAGCGACACGTCTTCGGAGCAGTACTTC . TRBJ2-7 TRBV7-9 TRBD2
CASSETSGSSYEQYF TGTGCCAGCAGTGAAACTAGCGGAAGCTCCTACGAGCAGTACTTC . TRBJ2-7 TRBV6-1 TRBD2
CAIRGTSGGGELFF TGTGCCATCAGAGGGACTAGCGGAGGCGGGGAGCTGTTTTTT once TRBJ2-2 TRBV10-3 TRBD2
CASSIVDRAKNIQYF TGTGCCAGTAGTATAGTGGACAGAGCCAAAAACATTCAGTACTTC . TRBJ2-4 TRBV19 .
CAISTVDRVAYEQYF TGTGCCATCAGTACCGTAGACAGGGTCGCGTACGAGCAGTACTTC few TRBJ2-7 TRBV10-3 TRBD1
CASSLDRGRASYEQYF TGTGCCAGCAGTTTAGACCGCGGGAGGGCAAGCTACGAGCAGTACTTC . TRBJ2-7 TRBV27 TRBD2
CASSLNSDEQFF TGCGCCAGCAGCTTGAATTCAGATGAGCAGTTCTTC once TRBJ2-1 TRBV5-1 .
CASSRRRGQGYTF TGTGCCAGCAGTCGCCGCAGGGGGCAGGGCTACACCTTC . TRBJ1-2 TRBV6-5 TRBD1
CASSQGLAGETQYF TGCGCCAGCAGCCAGGGACTAGCGGGAGAGACCCAGTACTTC once TRBJ2-5 TRBV4-1 TRBD2
CASSYRDREYNEQFF TGCGCCAGCAGCTACAGGGACAGGGAGTACAATGAGCAGTTCTTC . TRBJ2-1 TRBV5-1 TRBD1
CASRQTGGGYGYTF TGTGCCAGTAGACAGACAGGGGGCGGCTATGGCTACACCTTC . TRBJ1-2 TRBV19 TRBD1
CASSSGRGGEQFF TGTGCCAGCAGTAGCGGGAGAGGGGGTGAGCAGTTCTTC . TRBJ2-1 TRBV5-4 TRBD2
CASGLPRDRVNQPQHF TGTGCCAGCGGTTTACCCCGGGACAGGGTCAATCAGCCCCAGCATTTT . TRBJ1-5 TRBV28 TRBD1
CASSGGTGAGNTIYF TGTGCCAGCAGCGGGGGGACAGGGGCTGGAAACACCATATATTTT . TRBJ1-3 TRBV9 TRBD1
CSARLGYEQYF TGCAGTGCCAGACTAGGCTACGAGCAGTACTTC few TRBJ2-7 TRBV20-1 .
CASSLEGGLAGFNEQFF TGTGCCAGCAGCTTGGAAGGGGGACTAGCGGGATTTAATGAGCAGTTCTTC . TRBJ2-1 TRBV5-4 TRBD2
CASSVRGGRDTEAFF TGTGCCAGCAGCGTTAGGGGGGGTCGTGACACTGAAGCTTTCTTT . TRBJ1-1 TRBV9 .
CASSLNRREAFF TGTGCCAGCAGCTTAAATAGGCGGGAAGCTTTCTTT . TRBJ1-1 TRBV11-2 .
CASRREAVNEQFF TGCGCCAGCCGGCGGGAGGCCGTCAATGAGCAGTTCTTC . TRBJ2-1 TRBV5-1 TRBD2
CASSSIAGPSTDTQYF TGTGCCAGCAGTTCAATAGCGGGGCCTAGCACAGATACGCAGTATTTT . TRBJ2-3 TRBV6-6 TRBD2
CASSATDRVGEKLFF TGTGCCAGCAGCGCCACCGACAGGGTGGGTGAAAAACTGTTTTTT . TRBJ1-4 TRBV6-6 TRBD1
CASSTWGQKNTEAFF TGTGCCAGCAGTACCTGGGGACAGAAGAACACTGAAGCTTTCTTT . TRBJ1-1 TRBV27 TRBD1
CASSFIRYSTDTQYF TGTGCCAGCAGTTTCATCCGGTATAGCACAGATACGCAGTATTTT . TRBJ2-3 TRBV28 .
CASRQGRETQYF TGTGCCAGCAGACAGGGACGAGAGACCCAGTACTTC . TRBJ2-5 TRBV2 .
CAWSWQYEQYF TGTGCCTGGAGTTGGCAGTACGAGCAGTACTTC . TRBJ2-7 TRBV30 .
CASSSGTLDNEQFF TGTGCCAGCAGTTCCGGGACTCTGGACAATGAGCAGTTCTTC . TRBJ2-1 TRBV6-5 .
CASSSGTENQPQHF TGTGCCAGCAGCTCCGGGACAGAGAATCAGCCCCAGCATTTT . TRBJ1-5 TRBV7-2 TRBD1
CASSQDRQTITDTQYF TGCGCCAGCAGCCAAGATCGTCAGACTATCACAGATACGCAGTATTTT . TRBJ2-3 TRBV4-1 .
CASSQVGTGGHNSPLHF TGTGCCAGCAGCCAAGTAGGGACAGGCGGTCATAATTCACCCCTCCACTTT . TRBJ1-6 TRBV4-2 TRBD1
CASSPSRIREGSEQYF TGTGCCAGCAGCCCCAGTAGGATACGGGAGGGGTCCGAGCAGTACTTC . TRBJ2-7 TRBV9 TRBD2
CASSTTRGTQYF TGTGCCAGCAGCACCACAAGGGGGACCCAGTACTTC once TRBJ2-5 TRBV7-8 .
CASSLIGQATYEQYF TGTGCCAGCTCCTTGATAGGACAGGCAACCTACGAGCAGTACTTC . TRBJ2-7 TRBV18 TRBD1
CASSIARDSKETQYF TGTGCCAGTAGTATAGCGAGGGACAGCAAAGAGACCCAGTACTTC . TRBJ2-5 TRBV19 TRBD1
CSAPLAASSGANVLTF TGCAGCGCCCCACTAGCGGCGAGCTCTGGGGCCAACGTCCTGACTTTC . TRBJ2-6 TRBV29-1 TRBD2
CASSLTGGPLSEQFF TGTGCCAGCTCACTTACAGGGGGCCCCCTCAGTGAGCAGTTCTTC . TRBJ2-1 TRBV18 TRBD1
CASSQESTVIRYGYTF TGCGCCAGCAGCCAAGAATCCACAGTGATTAGATATGGCTACACCTTC . TRBJ1-2 TRBV4-1 .
CASSLFSAGEGEQYF TGTGCCAGCAGCTTATTCTCAGCGGGAGAGGGAGAGCAGTACTTC . TRBJ2-7 TRBV7-2 TRBD2
CASSLLARRNTGELFF TGTGCCAGCAGCTTACTAGCTAGAAGGAACACCGGGGAGCTGTTTTTT once TRBJ2-2 TRBV11-3 .
CASSLGRTEAFF TGTGCCAGCAGCCTAGGGAGAACTGAAGCTTTCTTT . TRBJ1-1 TRBV5-4 .
CASRNSGQGGAEAFF TGCGCCAGCAGAAACTCGGGACAGGGTGGGGCTGAAGCTTTCTTT . TRBJ1-1 TRBV10-2 TRBD1
CASKTVRRNTGELFF TGTGCCAGCAAAACGGTTAGGAGGAACACCGGGGAGCTGTTTTTT . TRBJ2-2 TRBV6-5 .
CASSRVRGDTQYF TGTGCCAGCAGCAGAGTTAGGGGAGATACGCAGTATTTT . TRBJ2-3 TRBV9 .
CASSIGQSSGNTIYF TGTGCCAGCAGTATAGGACAGTCCTCTGGAAACACCATATATTTT few TRBJ1-3 TRBV5-8 .
CASSEPQGSGSYEQYF TGTGCCAGCAGCGAACCCCAGGGATCGGGCTCCTACGAGCAGTACTTC . TRBJ2-7 TRBV2 .
CASSREQNTEAFF TGTGCCAGTAGTCGGGAGCAGAACACTGAAGCTTTCTTT . TRBJ1-1 TRBV19 .
CAWGTGGTDTQYF TGTGCCTGGGGTACGGGGGGCACAGATACGCAGTATTTT . TRBJ2-3 TRBV30 .